Shown below are 15 T cell receptor beta chains from a single sample sequenced in a study of cytomegalovirus exposure and HLA in healthy donors. In the PCR, 60 Vbeta and 13 Jbeta primers were used. Here immunoSEQ multiplex PCR was the method, and the copy in TCRdb shows in-frame clones only, minus some. The sample consists of 110,000 to 150,000 clones, about three quarters of them appearing once. Sequenced sample: PBMCs. Receptors were obtained from a male donor in good health and CMV-seronegative.

The chain couples TRBV25-1 to TRBJ1-1; D is ambiguous. V lost 4 bases and J 4 bases, leaving 10 bases between the germline ends. Germline CDR1 and CDR2: MGHDK and SYGVNS. CDR3 length: 13 residues. The CDR3 is CASSVLASTEAFF. CDR3 sequence (DNA): TGTGCCAGCAGTGTCTTGGCCAGCACTGAAGCTTTCTTT.

The J gene is TRBJ2-7, the V gene TRBV4-2; 11 bases are a match to TRBD2. Trimming removed 1 base from V and 6 bases from J; junction bases left unmatched: 11. The CDR3 loop spans 17 amino acids. Germline CDR1 reads LGHNA; CDR2 reads YNFKEQ. The CDR3 region is CASSQVSRTSGSGEQYF. CDR3 nucleotide sequence: TGTGCCAGCAGCCAAGTAAGCCGCACTAGCGGGAGTGGCGAGCAGTACTTC.

The gene calls are TRBV19 and TRBJ2-7; 10 positions agree with TRBD1. V dropped 4 bases and J dropped 3; count of bases not matched to a gene: 3. The length of the CDR3 is 14 residues. Per germline, CDR1 LNHDA and CDR2 SQIVND (reference sequence). The chain's CDR3 is CASSKGQGSYEQYF. In DNA form, the CDR3 reads TGTGCCAGTAGTAAGGGACAGGGGAGCTACGAGCAGTACTTC.

This clone was counted a few times. V gene TRBV10-3 combines with J gene TRBJ2-3; 10 bases are shared with TRBD1. Unmatched junction bases numbered 11, after V lost 5 bases and J lost 0 bases. Germline CDR1 reads ENHRY; CDR2 reads SYGVKD. CDR3 size: 18 residues. CDR3 in DNA: TGTGCCATCAGTCCGGGACAGGGGCGAGCGGTAAGCACAGATACGCAGTATTTT. Protein: CAISPGQGRAVSTDTQYF.

V and J are TRBV6-4 and TRBJ2-5; TRBD1 aligns across 9 bases. The ends lost 4 bases at V and 5 bases at J; junction bases unmatched: 11. The CDR3 has 16 amino acids. CDR1 MRHNA and CDR2 SNTAGT come from the germline V gene. This CDR3 is CASSAIPGQGGETQYF. The DNA for the CDR3 is TGTGCCAGCAGTGCCATACCGGGACAGGGTGGTGAGACCCAGTACTTC.

This clone was seen only a few times. The chain links TRBV19 to TRBJ2-3, with 10 nucleotides matching TRBD2. CDR3 length: 17 residues. Trimming cost V 6 bases and J 2 bases; bases outside gene matches: 11. CDR1 and CDR2 (germline): LNHDA, SQIVND (reference sequence). The CDR3: CASRRASGGPYTDTQYF. The CDR3 DNA follows: TGTGCCAGTAGAAGGGCTAGCGGGGGACCATACACAGATACGCAGTATTTT.

This chain uses TRBV19 with TRBJ2-4, with D possibly matching TRBD2 (5 bases). With 5 bases removed from V and 6 bases from J, the gap between germline ends came to 11 bases. The V gene's germline CDR1 is LNHDA and CDR2 SQIVND (reference sequence). The CDR3 runs to 13 residues. The CDR3 region is CASSEGPVNIQYF. DNA for the CDR3: TGTGCCAGTAGTGAGGGCCCTGTAAACATTCAGTACTTC.

The rearrangement joins TRBV5-1 to TRBJ1-2; D unresolved. The CDR3 is 13 residues long. V lost 7 bases and J lost 8, with 18 bases in between. Germline V gene sequence: CDR1 SGHRS, CDR2 YFSETQ. CDR3 residues: CASRRTEADGYTF. CDR3 in DNA: TGCGCCAGCCGCAGGACGGAGGCCGACGGCTACACCTTC.

This clone was seen once. CDR3 loop: CASSLKVAASTDTQYF. CDR3 DNA: TGTGCCAGCAGCTTGAAAGTAGCGGCTAGCACAGATACGCAGTATTTT. This chain connects TRBV5-4 to TRBJ2-3, with D possibly being TRBD2 (6 bases). The CDR3 has 16 residues. The V gene's germline CDR1 is SGHNT and CDR2 YYREEE (reference sequence). The germline V and J ends were trimmed by 1 base and 0 bases, with 12 bases remaining between them.

The V and J genes are TRBV19 and TRBJ1-5; 7 bases agree with TRBD1. Germline V gene lookup returns CDR1 LNHDA and CDR2 SQIVND (reference sequence). The CDR3 has 16 amino acids. With 5 bases clipped from V and 1 base from J, the junction kept 8 bases outside the gene matches. The CDR3 nucleotides are TGTGCCAGTAGTCAACGACAGGGTTGGAGCAATCAGCCCCAGCATTTT. Amino acid sequence: CASSQRQGWSNQPQHF.

CDR3 nucleotide sequence: TGTGCCAGCAGCCAAGATCTCGCCGGGGGCACTGAAGCTTTCTTT. This sequence encodes CASSQDLAGGTEAFF. This sequence joins TRBV4-2 and TRBJ1-1, with D tentatively TRBD1 (5 bases). Germline V gene sequence: CDR1 LGHNA, CDR2 YNFKEQ. The CDR3 is 15 residues long. The V end was cut by 0 bases, the J end by 4 bases, with 12 bases between.

This chain uses TRBV7-9 with TRBJ1-1; 7 bases are a match to TRBD1. This CDR3 has 13 amino acids. CDR1 is SEHNR, CDR2 FQNEAQ, per germline (reference sequence). The V segment lost 3 bases and the J segment 11 bases; nucleotides outside the gene matches: 9. CDR3 sequence: CASSLSGGTSAFF. The CDR3 bases are TGTGCCAGCAGCTTGTCAGGGGGGACTTCGGCTTTCTTT. The full variable domain, with the rest looked up from reference TRBV7-9 and TRBJ1-1, is DTGVSQNPRHKITKRGQNVTFRCDPISEHNRLYWYRQTLGQGPEFLTYFQNEAQLEKSRLLSDRFSAERPKGSFSTLEIQRTEQGDSAMYLCASSLSGGTSAFFGQGTRLTVV.

This clone was counted a single time. V gene TRBV13 combines with J gene TRBJ1-4; unclear D gene. CDR3 length equals 14 residues. The germline V gene has CDR1 PRHDT and CDR2 FYEKMQ (reference sequence). V shed 3 bases and J shed 4 bases, with 9 bases lying between them. The CDR3 region is CASSFSRINEKLFF. CDR3 sequence (DNA): TGTGCCAGCAGCTTTAGCCGGATTAATGAAAAACTGTTTTTT. Filled out from reference TRBV13 and TRBJ1-4, the complete variable domain reads AAGVIQSPRHLIKEKRETATLKCYPIPRHDTVYWYQQGPGQDPQFLISFYEKMQSDKGSIPDRFSAQQFSDYHSELNMSSLELGDSALYFCASSFSRINEKLFFGSGTQLSVL.

Worth noting for this clone: Compared with germline, one end of the junction differs, possibly owing to a read error. The gene calls are TRBV6-1 and TRBJ2-6; D possibly corresponds to TRBD1 (6 bases). There are 15 residues in the CDR3. Germline V CDR1 and CDR2: MNHNS, SASEGT. The DNA of the CDR3 is TGTGCCAGCAGTGATGGGGGCTCTGGGGCCAACGGCCTGACTTTC. Translated, it gives CASSDGGSGANGLTF.

In the case of this clone: At the DNA level, this CDR3 is encoded by other sequences in the same sample as well. This chain joins TRBV7-9 and TRBJ1-5; 9 bases match TRBD1. Germline lookup yields CDR1 SEHNR and CDR2 FQNEAQ (reference sequence). CDR3 length equals 13 residues. V lost 5 bases and J lost 6; bases outside the gene matches: 2. The CDR3 region is CASSPTGGQPQHF. DNA of the CDR3: TGTGCCAGCAGCCCGACAGGGGGTCAGCCCCAGCATTTT.